This T cell receptor beta chain originates from a study of T cell clonality in common variable immunodeficiency (dated by TCRdb to between 2014 and 2017). This clone has a count of ten or more. This clone's antigen is unknown. With the read ending 3 residues before the CDR3 end, the germline J gene is used to fill in that end. Equivalent amounts of genomic DNA from CVID and control samples were used as sequencing input. For every sample, a 60 bp segment covering the rearranged TCRbeta CDR3 region was amplified and then sequenced. The immunoSEQ assay, a bias-corrected multiplex PCR combined with high-throughput sequencing, was used for TCRbeta amplification. The authors processed their data as follows. Every unique nucleotide sequence was considered a clone and was annotated with V, D and J genes, copy number and frequency. Sequences were labeled productive if in frame, and non-productive if out of frame or containing stop codons. As previously described, Shannon's entropy was used to calculate clonality. The predicted amino acid sequences of productive clones were used to derive the mean CDR3 Kyte-Doolittle hydropathy. Scaled V gene usage was hierarchically clustered using Manhattan distance and complete linkage with the R hclust function. Clone sharing by CDR3 amino acid sequence was assessed by resampling 12 repertoires per group over 100 rounds. The repertoires were screened for about 70 published EBV-specific TCRbeta sequences and 200 to 250 published CMV-specific TCRbeta sequences. Analysis left out a couple of CVID samples that produced under 10,000 sequences, so fewer than 50 CVID repertoires remained. TCRdb provides this immuneACCESS table in a form limited to in-frame rearrangements. Some clones are lacking; in checked studies, under half of them reflect an unresolved V gene, and why the rest are absent is not known. V, J and clone size are those of that table, while D and trimming were read from the DNA. This sample has about 19,000 clones, none of them a singleton. The top ten clonotypes cover about 25% of the sample.

Standard criteria, namely reduction of serum IgG, IgA and/or IgM below the normal range together with specific antibody deficiency, were applied for the diagnosis of CVID. The CVID group comprised 45 or so subjects, approximately 15 female and roughly 30 male, aged 9 to 64 years with a mean age of around 36. Both CVID patients and healthy controls were predominantly of Caucasian heritage. Replacement immunoglobulin therapy had been administered to all CVID subjects for at least one year at the time of study participation. When blood was collected, none of the CVID subjects were ill or on immunomodulatory or immunosuppressive medication. From each donor, 5 to 8 ml of heparinized peripheral whole blood was collected. Genomic DNA from adults with common variable immune deficiency (CVID) and from healthy adult controls was used to sequence TCRbeta CDR3 repertoires. Diluted blood was density-centrifuged over Hypaque 1077 or Ficoll-Paque to isolate peripheral blood mononuclear cells. Genomic DNA was obtained from unsorted mononuclear cells using either Qiagen column purification or a centrifugation-based method.

Here is what the overall study found, with its caveats: Even though DNA input was equal, the average per sample came to roughly 80,000 unique sequences for controls compared with roughly 30,000 for CVID samples. Correlations of repertoire features with clinical complications were constrained by heterogeneity among patients within the CVID cohort. The authors noted that sequencing repertoires of T cell subpopulations would be needed to clarify what caused the increased clonality in CVID. TCRbeta clonality was higher in CVID subjects than in healthy controls (t-test p = 0.018), and the increase was most characteristic of about a third of subjects. Fewer deletions and N-nucleotide insertions were reportedly observed in CVID TCRbeta sequences, and highly modified clones with 13 or more V deletions were reportedly absent from CVID TCRbeta sequences. Fewer TCRbeta clones were shared among CVID subjects than among healthy controls (p < 0.0001).

CDR1 and CDR2 were assigned from the germline V gene (reference sequence) as GTSNPN and SVGIG. Trimming removed 3 bases from V and 1 base from J; the gene matches leave 7 bases unexplained. Its CDR3 holds 17 amino acids, cysteine through phenylalanine. The DNA shown is the part of the CDR3 that was read: 42 bases, in frame from base 1. The chain is made from TRBV30 and TRBJ2-1, with 12 junctional bases fitting TRBD2. Sequencing was performed on peripheral blood mononuclear cells. This TCR was recovered from a human donor with common variable immunodeficiency. This receptor carries the CDR3 CAWRATGTSGSYNEQFF. CDR3 DNA (partial): TGTGCCTGGAGAGCCACCGGGACTAGCGGGTCCTACAATGAG.